The 5 T cell receptor beta chains given below trace back to one sample, sequenced in a study of shared clonotypes between healthy human individuals. Produced via immunoSEQ multiplex PCR; TCRdb's table is partial and in-frame only. The profile shows roughly 700,000 clones, approximately 74% of them singletons. The specimen sequenced was memory CD4+ T cells sorted from blood. Subset indicated: CD45RA-negative fraction. The receptors derive from a woman in her 30s in good health.

The V and J genes are TRBV28 and TRBJ1-2; tentative D call: TRBD1 (6 bases). In germline, CDR1 is MDHEN, CDR2 SYDVKM. This CDR3 spans 15 amino acids. V lost 5 bases, J lost 4 bases, and 17 bases lay in between. The CDR3 DNA reads as TGTGCCAGCAGTCCAAAACAGGGTCGGCGCTATGGCTACACCTTC. It encodes CASSPKQGRRYGYTF.

The rearrangement links TRBV7-3 to TRBJ2-7, with 8 bases identical to TRBD1. CDR1 is SGHTA and CDR2 is FQGTGA in the germline V gene. The ends lost 5 bases at V and 6 bases at J; junction bases unmatched: 12. This CDR3 contains 15 residues. This CDR3 is CASSPRTGSTVEQYF. The CDR3 bases are TGTGCCAGCAGCCCCCGGACAGGGAGTACGGTCGAGCAGTACTTC.

This clone was counted between two and nine times. The V and J genes are TRBV6-5 and TRBJ1-1; D remains unclear. This CDR3 spans 15 amino acids. Trimming cost V 6 bases and J 3 bases, with 17 bases left between them. Germline V gene data show CDR1 as MNHEY and CDR2 as SVGAGI. The DNA for the CDR3 is TGTGCCAGCAGCACTATCTTTAAGCGGGACACTGAAGCTTTCTTT. Translated, it gives CASSTIFKRDTEAFF.

Points on this clone: This same CDR3 is encoded by further DNA sequences in the sample. Written as DNA, the CDR3 is TGCGCCAGCAGCCATCCACGGGACAGGGACTCTGGGGCCAACGTCCTGACTTTC. Translation: CASSHPRDRDSGANVLTF. V gene TRBV4-1 combines with J gene TRBJ2-6; 9 positions match TRBD1. V gave up 3 bases and J gave up 0 bases; unmatched junction bases: 6. Germline CDR1 MGHRA, CDR2 YSYEKL. This CDR3 has 18 amino acids.

V gene TRBV10-3 combines with J gene TRBJ2-2, with TRBD1 identical over 7 bases. V was pared by 7 bases and J by 5 bases, with 7 bases of the junction left unmatched. This CDR3 region has 14 residues. Germline CDR1 ENHRY, CDR2 SYGVKD. The CDR3: CAIKRGRDTGELFF. In nucleotides, the CDR3 is TGTGCCATCAAAAGGGGGCGAGATACCGGGGAGCTGTTTTTT.